This T cell receptor (beta chain) stems from a study of cytotoxic CD8 clonotypes in ibrutinib-treated CLL. Whole-study context: Some 10 relapsed/refractory, roughly 15 treatment-naive; some 18 IGHV unmutated. Study results and limitations: Against age-matched healthy donors, baseline clonality ran higher and tracked circulating CD8+ T-cell counts. Shared public clonotypes were rare, and on treatment they either got smaller or stayed the same.

The assay was immunoSEQ multiplex PCR, and TCRdb's table has in-frame clones only and misses some. The table lists 150,000 to 200,000 clones, more than 75% of them singletons. This CDR3 spans 16 amino acids. Germline CDR1 and CDR2: PRHDT and FYEKMQ (reference sequence). V was trimmed by 5 bases and J by 0 bases, leaving 17 bases between them. Only one count was recorded for this clone. As yet, its antigen is unknown. The V gene is TRBV13, the J gene TRBJ2-7; tentative D call: TRBD1 (6 bases). This receptor was identified in a human donor with chronic lymphocytic leukemia. Material: PBMCs, obtained after 12 months of ibrutinib treatment. DNA of the CDR3: TGTGCCAGCAGCCCAAGACAGGCCCCTAGCTCCTACGAGCAGTACTTC. Translated, it gives CASSPRQAPSSYEQYF.